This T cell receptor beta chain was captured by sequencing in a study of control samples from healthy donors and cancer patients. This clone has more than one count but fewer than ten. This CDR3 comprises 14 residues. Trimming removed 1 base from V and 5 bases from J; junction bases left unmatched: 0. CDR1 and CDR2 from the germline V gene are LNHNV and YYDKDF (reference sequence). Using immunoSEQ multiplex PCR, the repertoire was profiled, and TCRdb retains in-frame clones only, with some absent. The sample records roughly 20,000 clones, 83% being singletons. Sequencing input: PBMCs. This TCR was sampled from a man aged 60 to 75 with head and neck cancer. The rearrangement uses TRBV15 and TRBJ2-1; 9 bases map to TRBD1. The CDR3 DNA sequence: TGTGCCACCAGCAGAGGGACAGGGGACAATGAGCAGTTCTTC. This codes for CATSRGTGDNEQFF.